These T cell receptor beta chains were read from a single sample in a study of T-cell reconstitution after alpha-beta-depleted transplantation in children. TCRdb passed the PCR reads through MiXCR, listing each CDR3 protein once. This table has about 480,000 distinct CDR3 sequences, roughly an eighth appearing once. This sample comprised PBMCs from the stem cell graft donor, obtained from the stem cell graft. The receptors originated from a human donor who donated a stem cell graft to a child with combined immunodeficiency. Both conserved end residues are trimmed from each CDR3.

CDR3	V	J
SALAGGLAYEQY	TRBV20-1	TRBJ2-7
ASSQGGGTYNEQF	TRBV3-1	TRBJ2-1
ASSLLGGKEETQY	TRBV28	TRBJ2-5
ASSSYISGERETQY	TRBV5-6	TRBJ2-5
ASSSGTPLGAF	TRBV5-1	TRBJ1-1
ASSPPGTVNYGYT	TRBV7-8	TRBJ1-2
SASMGYNEQF	TRBV20-1	TRBJ2-1
SVERYNEQF	TRBV29-1	TRBJ2-1
SALGQVSNQPQH	TRBV20-1	TRBJ1-5
ASSLEWAGEDQPQH	TRBV5-8	TRBJ1-5
ASNLPGRTDTQY	TRBV19	TRBJ2-3
ASSPHPRALQVADTQY	TRBV11-2	TRBJ2-3
AWSVLERSAF	TRBV30	TRBJ1-1
SARDVTSGQETQY	TRBV20-1	TRBJ2-5
SARGLAGDGEQF	TRBV20-1	TRBJ2-1
ASSSSASGGLDTQY	TRBV5-1	TRBJ2-3
ASGAAYEQY	TRBV14	TRBJ2-7
ASSFRETPSTDTQY	TRBV27	TRBJ2-3
ASSFRWGEIYEQY	TRBV5-4	TRBJ2-7
ASSHHWTGGVDLNDEQF	TRBV27	TRBJ2-1
ASSFFGATYEQY	TRBV27	TRBJ2-7
ASSLGTANEKLF	TRBV5-1	TRBJ1-4